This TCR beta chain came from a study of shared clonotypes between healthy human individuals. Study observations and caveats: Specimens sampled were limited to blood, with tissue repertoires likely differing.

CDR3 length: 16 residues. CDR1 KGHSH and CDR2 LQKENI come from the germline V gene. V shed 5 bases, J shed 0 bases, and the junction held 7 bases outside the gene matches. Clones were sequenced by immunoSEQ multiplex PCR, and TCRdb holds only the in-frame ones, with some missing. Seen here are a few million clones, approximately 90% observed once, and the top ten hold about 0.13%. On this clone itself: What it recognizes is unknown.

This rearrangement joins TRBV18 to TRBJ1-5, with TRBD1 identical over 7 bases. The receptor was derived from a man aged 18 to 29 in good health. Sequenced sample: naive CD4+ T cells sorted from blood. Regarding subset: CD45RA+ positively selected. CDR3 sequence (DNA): TGTGCCAGCTCAGCAGGGACAGCCGATAGCAATCAGCCCCAGCATTTT. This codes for CASSAGTADSNQPQHF. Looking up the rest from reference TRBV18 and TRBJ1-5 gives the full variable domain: NAGVMQNPRHLVRRRGQEARLRCSPMKGHSHVYWYRQLPEEGLKFMVYLQKENIIDESGMPKERFSAEFPKEGPSILRIQQVVRGDSAAYFCASSAGTADSNQPQHFGDGTRLSIL.